Below, 26 T cell receptor beta chains from the same sample are listed, as sequenced in a study of blood T cell repertoires in COVID-19 (dated by TCRdb to 2020 to 2022). The receptor library was made with the immunoSEQ multiplex PCR assay. TCRdb stores this immuneACCESS table with in-frame sequences only. Part of the clones is absent; in the studies checked, under half of the shortfall reflects unresolved V genes, and no reason is known for the rest. This sample gives 130,000 to 150,000 clones in total; around 79% of them show up just once. The ten largest clones capture 4.5% to 5% of the sample. Sequencing was performed on peripheral blood. The receptors were gathered from a woman in her sixties or seventies with COVID-19, enrolled during active disease.

This clone has just a few counts. The rearrangement uses TRBV28 and TRBJ1-1; D is unresolved. V shed 8 bases and J shed 5 bases, with 15 bases lying between them. This CDR3 comprises 13 residues. Germline assignment: CDR1 MDHEN and CDR2 SYDVKM. CDR3 region: CASGVHIGTEAFF. In DNA form, the CDR3 reads TGTGCCAGCGGTGTGCACATTGGTACTGAAGCTTTCTTT.

The chain has TRBV27 and TRBJ2-2, with 9 bases fitting TRBD1. V dropped 7 bases and J dropped 5; count of bases not matched to a gene: 2. CDR3 length equals 13 residues. Germline assignment: CDR1 MNHEY and CDR2 SMNVEV (reference sequence). CDR3 loop: CASNRGRTGELFF. CDR3 DNA: TGTGCCAGCAACAGGGGGCGAACCGGGGAGCTGTTTTTT.

The chain is built from TRBV12-3 or TRBV12-4 and TRBJ1-2; D is undetermined. The CDR3 sequence is 13 residues long. Trimming removed 5 bases at V and 8 bases at J, with 15 bases between. The CDR3 DNA is TGTGCCAGCAGTACAACGGGGTCCCGAGGCTACACCTTC. It yields the protein CASSTTGSRGYTF.

This clone was detected once. The V call is TRBV2, the J call TRBJ2-1; the D gene is possibly TRBD2 (6 bases). The germline V gene has CDR1 SNHLY and CDR2 FYNNEI. The CDR3 length is 12 residues. V was clipped by 5 bases and J by 6 bases, with 8 bases between them. CDR3 in DNA: TGTGCCAGCAGTACTAGCTTCAATGAGCAGTTCTTC. It yields the protein CASSTSFNEQFF. Combining the CDR3 with reference TRBV2 and TRBJ2-1 gives the whole variable domain EPEVTQTPSHQVTQMGQEVILRCVPISNHLYFYWYRQILGQKVEFLVSFYNNEISEKSEIFDDQFSVERPDGSNFTLKIRSTKLEDSAMYFCASSTSFNEQFFGPGTRLTVL.

The chain links TRBV5-6 to TRBJ1-2; D may be TRBD1 (5 bases). Trimming removed 4 bases from V and 7 bases from J, with 17 bases in between. CDR1 is SGHDT, CDR2 YYEEEE, per germline. CDR3 length: 14 amino acids. Here the CDR3 DNA reads TGTGCCAGCAGCCCGGGGGGAGGGATGAGTGGCTACACCTTC. Protein: CASSPGGGMSGYTF.

This clone occurred once. The J gene is TRBJ2-3, the V gene TRBV28, with 7 nucleotides matching TRBD2. Germline V gene lookup returns CDR1 MDHEN and CDR2 SYDVKM. Trimming took 3 bases from V and 2 from J; bases not matched to a gene: 2. The CDR3 extends over 14 amino acids. The CDR3 DNA reads TGTGCCAGCAGTTTGGGGGGGACCACAGATACGCAGTATTTT. This sequence encodes CASSLGGTTDTQYF.

The chain uses TRBV2 and TRBJ1-5; no reliable D call. The CDR3 covers 13 residues. Trimming left V 8 bases short and J 3 bases short, with 11 bases between. The germline V gene encodes CDR1 SNHLY and CDR2 FYNNEI. Here the CDR3 DNA reads TGTGCCAGCGCCATGAGAGACAATCAGCCCCAGCATTTT. Amino acid sequence: CASAMRDNQPQHF.

This clone was detected a few times. V gene TRBV5-1 combines with J gene TRBJ2-3; 8 bases are a match to TRBD1. Unmatched junction bases numbered 8, after V lost 2 bases and J lost 6 bases. There are 15 residues in the CDR3. CDR1 is SGHRS, CDR2 YFSETQ, per germline. The CDR3 nucleotides read TGCGCCAGCAGCTTCGGACAGGGCCGGGGGGATACGCAGTATTTT. Translated, it gives CASSFGQGRGDTQYF. Full variable domain (remainder filled in from reference TRBV5-1 and TRBJ2-3): KAGVTQTPRYLIKTRGQQVTLSCSPISGHRSVSWYQQTPGQGLQFLFEYFSETQRNKGNFPGRFSGRQFSNSRSEMNVSTLELGDSALYLCASSFGQGRGDTQYFGPGTRLTVL.

This clone was observed a handful of times. The chain joins TRBV4-2 to TRBJ2-7; D call uncertain. Trimming stripped 0 bases from V and 5 bases from J, with 8 bases between. Germline V CDR1 and CDR2: LGHNA, YNFKEQ. The CDR3 is 13 residues long. The CDR3 bases are TGTGCCAGCAGCCAAGATCGCGGTGACGAGCAGTACTTC. Translation gives CASSQDRGDEQYF.

The chain has TRBV7-9 and TRBJ1-1; D gene uncertain. The germline V gene has CDR1 SEHNR and CDR2 FQNEAQ (reference sequence). CDR3 length: 13 residues. V was clipped by 2 bases and J by 1 base, with 5 bases between them. CDR3 DNA: TGTGCCAGCAGCTTATCGGGGAACACTGAAGCTTTCTTT. It yields the protein CASSLSGNTEAFF. Together with reference TRBV7-9 and TRBJ1-1, the CDR3 gives the full variable domain: DTGVSQNPRHKITKRGQNVTFRCDPISEHNRLYWYRQTLGQGPEFLTYFQNEAQLEKSRLLSDRFSAERPKGSFSTLEIQRTEQGDSAMYLCASSLSGNTEAFFGQGTRLTVV.

The rearrangement links TRBV7-8 to TRBJ2-7; perhaps TRBD2 as D (5 bases). Trimming cost V 0 bases and J 1 base, with 7 bases left between them. The CDR3 extends over 14 amino acids. CDR1 and CDR2 (germline): SGHVS, FQNEAQ. CDR3 protein: CASSLAPGSYEQYF. The DNA for the CDR3 is TGTGCCAGCAGCTTAGCCCCGGGGTCCTACGAGCAGTACTTC.

There are a few counts of this clone. The CDR3 region has the DNA TGTGCCTGGAGCCTCGGACAGGGTGAAGGGTCATGGTCACCCCTCCACTTT. Translated, it gives CAWSLGQGEGSWSPLHF. This chain uses TRBV30 with TRBJ1-6, with 8 bases matching TRBD1. Per germline, CDR1 GTSNPN and CDR2 SVGIG (reference sequence). The CDR3 extends over 17 amino acids. J gave up 10 bases and V 3 bases, and 17 bases lay outside the gene matches.

The chain joins TRBV5-5 to TRBJ2-4; the match to TRBD1 covers 8 bases. The V gene end was trimmed by 0 bases and the J gene end by 8 bases; junction bases not matched to a gene: 10. Germline assignment: CDR1 SGHKS and CDR2 YYEKEE (reference sequence). This CDR3 is built from 16 residues. CDR3 sequence: CASSLEVRQGADIQYF. The CDR3 region has the DNA TGTGCCAGCAGCTTGGAGGTTCGCCAGGGGGCGGACATTCAGTACTTC.

The chain links TRBV27 to TRBJ1-2, with D maybe TRBD1 (5 bases). The CDR3 is 14 residues long. Trimming left V 2 bases short and J 4 bases short, with 11 bases between. Germline V gene sequence: CDR1 MNHEY, CDR2 SMNVEV (reference sequence). CDR3 loop: CASSLRTGSYGYTF. In nucleotides, the CDR3 is TGTGCCAGCAGTTTACGCACAGGATCCTATGGCTACACCTTC.

The genes are TRBV11-2 and TRBJ2-7, with a possible D match to TRBD2 (6 bases). V lost 7 bases and J lost 0, with 19 bases in between. The CDR3 is 16 residues long. Per germline, CDR1 SGHAT and CDR2 FQNNGV. Written as DNA, the CDR3 is TGTGCCAGCACCGATCCGGGGGTCGGGACCTCCTACGAGCAGTACTTC. Amino acids: CASTDPGVGTSYEQYF. Full variable domain (missing parts from reference TRBV11-2 and TRBJ2-7): EAGVAQSPRYKIIEKRQSVAFWCNPISGHATLYWYQQILGQGPKLLIQFQNNGVVDDSQLPKDRFSAERLKGVDSTLKIQPAKLEDSAVYLCASTDPGVGTSYEQYFGPGTRLTVT.

The J gene is TRBJ1-6, the V gene TRBV27; D possibly corresponds to TRBD1 (6 bases). Trimming took off 6 bases at V and 14 bases at J, with 17 bases between the two ends. CDR3 length: 13 amino acids. Germline loops: CDR1 MNHEY, CDR2 SMNVEV (reference sequence). The chain's CDR3 is CASRKDRLGALHF. CDR3 nucleotides: TGTGCCAGCAGGAAGGACAGACTTGGGGCCCTCCACTTT.

The CDR3 DNA follows: TGTGCCAGCAGCCACTCGGGGGGAAATTCACCCCTCCACTTT. Residues: CASSHSGGNSPLHF. V usage is TRBV7-9 and J usage is TRBJ1-6; perhaps TRBD1 as D (5 bases). Germline loops: CDR1 SEHNR, CDR2 FQNEAQ (reference sequence). V was cut by 5 bases and J by 7 bases, with 12 bases left in between. This CDR3 has 14 residues. Full variable domain (missing parts from reference TRBV7-9 and TRBJ1-6): DTGVSQNPRHKITKRGQNVTFRCDPISEHNRLYWYRQTLGQGPEFLTYFQNEAQLEKSRLLSDRFSAERPKGSFSTLEIQRTEQGDSAMYLCASSHSGGNSPLHFGNGTRLTVT.

The rearrangement joins TRBV6-5 to TRBJ1-5; 8 nucleotides line up with TRBD1. Germline V gene lookup returns CDR1 MNHEY and CDR2 SVGAGI. With V trimmed by 6 bases and J by 2 bases, 0 bases remained unmatched. This CDR3 is built from 13 residues. For the CDR3, the DNA is TGTGCCAGCAGGGACAGGGGCAATCAGCCCCAGCATTTT. It is translated as CASRDRGNQPQHF.

The chain recombines TRBV2 with TRBJ1-2; 7 nucleotides agree with TRBD1. V trimming: 7 bases; J trimming: 4 bases; junction bases outside the gene matches: 18. The CDR3 contains 17 residues. Germline values: CDR1 SNHLY, CDR2 FYNNEI. The CDR3 sequence: CASTAPGQTYGPYGYTF. The CDR3 coding sequence is TGTGCCAGCACAGCCCCGGGACAGACATATGGGCCCTATGGCTACACCTTC. The whole variable domain, filled in from reference TRBV2 and TRBJ1-2, reads EPEVTQTPSHQVTQMGQEVILRCVPISNHLYFYWYRQILGQKVEFLVSFYNNEISEKSEIFDDQFSVERPDGSNFTLKIRSTKLEDSAMYFCASTAPGQTYGPYGYTFGSGTRLTVV.

This clone was recorded only once. The rearrangement links TRBV28 to TRBJ2-5; a weak D match, TRBD1 (5 bases). Germline-derived CDR1 and CDR2 are MDHEN and SYDVKM. The CDR3 loop spans 14 amino acids. V was shortened by 5 bases and J by 5 bases, with 15 bases between the two germline ends. The CDR3 loop is CASSPKGVEETQYF. CDR3 DNA: TGTGCCAGCAGTCCGAAAGGGGTTGAGGAGACCCAGTACTTC.

CDR3 loop: CASSGTPNTEAFF. CDR3 coding DNA: TGTGCCAGTTCCGGGACACCCAACACTGAAGCTTTCTTT. V and J are TRBV2 and TRBJ1-1; a weak D match, TRBD1 (6 bases). The germline V gene encodes CDR1 SNHLY and CDR2 FYNNEI. There are 13 residues in the CDR3. The ends were cut back, 9 bases at V and 2 bases at J, with 13 bases in the middle.

The gene calls are TRBV5-4 and TRBJ2-1, with 12 bases lining up with TRBD2. The CDR3 runs 14 residues. In germline, CDR1 is SGHNT, CDR2 YYREEE (reference sequence). J was trimmed by 6 bases and V by 4 bases; bases with no gene match: 2. In DNA, the CDR3 is TGTGCCAGCAGCCTAGCGGGGGGGGTCAATGAGCAGTTCTTC. Its protein is CASSLAGGVNEQFF.

The chain couples TRBV30 to TRBJ2-1; D is uncertain. V shed 2 bases and J shed 2 bases, with 10 bases lying between them. The CDR3 has 14 amino acids. Germline V CDR1 and CDR2: GTSNPN, SVGIG (reference sequence). CDR3 bases: TGTGCCTGGAGTCCAGGTCTACCCTACAATGAGCAGTTCTTC. Translation: CAWSPGLPYNEQFF.

The chain is built from TRBV7-2 and TRBJ2-1; TRBD1 matches 11 bases. Trimming at V came to 1 base and at J to 9 bases, leaving 8 bases not matched to a gene. The germline V gene encodes CDR1 SGHTA and CDR2 FQGNSA. The CDR3 length is 16 residues. CDR3 bases: TGTGCCAGCAGCTTAGTCCTTGGACAGGGGGCTGGTGAGCAGTTCTTC. Translating it yields CASSLVLGQGAGEQFF.

V usage is TRBV2 and J usage is TRBJ1-1, with TRBD1 matching over 8 bases. Per the germline V gene, CDR1 is SNHLY and CDR2 is FYNNEI. The CDR3 extends over 14 amino acids. V trimming: 5 bases; J trimming: 5 bases; junction bases outside the gene matches: 7. The CDR3, as DNA: TGTGCCAGCAGTCGAGACAGGGGTAGAACTGAAGCTTTCTTT. Its translation: CASSRDRGRTEAFF.

The rearrangement uses TRBV5-1 and TRBJ2-1, with TRBD1 as a possible D gene (5 bases). With 5 bases removed from V and 5 bases from J, the gap between germline ends came to 14 bases. Germline CDR1 reads SGHRS; CDR2 reads YFSETQ. The CDR3 extends over 14 amino acids. The CDR3 DNA reads as TGCGCCAGCAGTCCAGGGATTTACAACAATGAGCAGTTCTTC. Translated: CASSPGIYNNEQFF.